This is a list of T cell receptor beta chains from one sample in a study of Ad26.COV2.S vaccination and SARS-CoV-2 variants. TCRdb's copy holds only in-frame clones and misses some; the assay was immunoSEQ multiplex PCR. The table records around 450,000 clones, about 90% of them present only once. Sequencing was performed on peripheral blood, taken in a trial of Ad26.COV2.S vaccine versus placebo. The receptors here all came from a person aged 18-65 years who received the Ad26.COV2.S COVID-19 vaccine or a placebo. Both conserved end residues are part of each CDR3. Each record gives: V gene, J gene, D gene, clone size, CDR3 DNA, CDR3 protein. A D gene is named only where the DNA matches it firmly. Clone size is shown for a subset of rows, as once, few, many or a class of expanded clone.

v_call: TRBV7-8; j_call: TRBJ2-7; d_call: .; clone_size: .; cdr3_nt: TGTGCCAGCAGCGTAGAGAGGGGTGCCTACGAGCAGTACTTC; cdr3_aa: CASSVERGAYEQYF
v_call: TRBV28; j_call: TRBJ1-6; d_call: .; clone_size: .; cdr3_nt: TGTGCCAGCAGTCGGGCCGGGATCGAGAATTCACCCCTCCACTTT; cdr3_aa: CASSRAGIENSPLHF
v_call: TRBV11-3; j_call: TRBJ2-7; d_call: .; clone_size: .; cdr3_nt: TGTGCCAGCAGCTTAGACGGGAACTACGAGCAGTACTTC; cdr3_aa: CASSLDGNYEQYF
v_call: TRBV5-1; j_call: TRBJ2-1; d_call: .; clone_size: .; cdr3_nt: TGCGCCAGCAGCTCCCGACCGCCGACCTCCTACAATGAGCAGTTCTTC; cdr3_aa: CASSSRPPTSYNEQFF
v_call: TRBV6-2/TRBV6-3; j_call: TRBJ2-1; d_call: .; clone_size: .; cdr3_nt: TGTGCCAGCAGTTACCTAACCAGAGGGGGTAATGAGCAGTTCTTC; cdr3_aa: CASSYLTRGGNEQFF
v_call: TRBV11-2; j_call: TRBJ2-7; d_call: .; clone_size: .; cdr3_nt: TGTGCCAGCAGCTTAAGAGCCGTGGGCGGGATAAGGGTTTACGAGCAGTACTTC; cdr3_aa: CASSLRAVGGIRVYEQYF
v_call: TRBV9; j_call: TRBJ1-4; d_call: .; clone_size: .; cdr3_nt: TGTGCCAGCAGCGTAGGGGCGAGAGAAAAACTGTTTTTT; cdr3_aa: CASSVGAREKLFF
v_call: TRBV28; j_call: TRBJ2-2; d_call: .; clone_size: once; cdr3_nt: TGTGCCAGCAGTTTTTGGGGGTCAATGAACACCGGGGAGCTGTTTTTT; cdr3_aa: CASSFWGSMNTGELFF
v_call: TRBV30; j_call: TRBJ1-6; d_call: TRBD1; clone_size: .; cdr3_nt: TGTGCCTGGAGTGGGGGACAGGGGTCCTATAATTCACCCCTCCACTTT; cdr3_aa: CAWSGGQGSYNSPLHF
v_call: TRBV19; j_call: TRBJ1-4; d_call: .; clone_size: .; cdr3_nt: TGTGCCAGTATCCCAGACAGAAATAATGAAAAACTGTTTTTT; cdr3_aa: CASIPDRNNEKLFF
v_call: TRBV12-5; j_call: TRBJ1-2; d_call: .; clone_size: .; cdr3_nt: TGTGCTAGTGGTTTGGTATTGGGCCCCGGAGAGAACTATGGCTACACCTTC; cdr3_aa: CASGLVLGPGENYGYTF
v_call: TRBV7-2; j_call: TRBJ2-5; d_call: .; clone_size: .; cdr3_nt: TGTGCCAGCAGCTTAGGGCCCTGGGAAGAGACCCAGTACTTC; cdr3_aa: CASSLGPWEETQYF
v_call: TRBV7-9; j_call: TRBJ2-1; d_call: .; clone_size: once; cdr3_nt: TGTGCCAGCAGCCCTGGGGGCGATGAGCAGTTCTTC; cdr3_aa: CASSPGGDEQFF
v_call: TRBV7-9; j_call: TRBJ2-3; d_call: TRBD1; clone_size: .; cdr3_nt: TGTGCCAGCAGCTTAGTAACCCATGGACAGGGGCGAAACTCAGATACGCAGTATTTT; cdr3_aa: CASSLVTHGQGRNSDTQYF
v_call: TRBV12-5; j_call: TRBJ2-5; d_call: .; clone_size: once; cdr3_nt: TGTGCTAGTGGTCCTATGGGGGGGCAGACCCAGTACTTC; cdr3_aa: CASGPMGGQTQYF
v_call: TRBV28; j_call: TRBJ2-7; d_call: .; clone_size: .; cdr3_nt: TGTGCCAGCACACCGAACCTTGTGGGCCACGTTGGGGGAGATTCGTTC; cdr3_aa: CASTPNLVGHVGGDSF
v_call: TRBV5-1; j_call: TRBJ2-3; d_call: .; clone_size: .; cdr3_nt: TGCGCCAGCAGCTTGGTCAGAGATACGCAGTATTTT; cdr3_aa: CASSLVRDTQYF
v_call: TRBV5-1; j_call: TRBJ2-3; d_call: .; clone_size: .; cdr3_nt: TGCGCCAGCAGCAAAGAGACAGGCACAGATACGCAGTATTTT; cdr3_aa: CASSKETGTDTQYF
v_call: TRBV7-2; j_call: TRBJ2-5; d_call: TRBD2; clone_size: .; cdr3_nt: TGTGCCAGCAGCTGGGTTGGAGCGGGAAGTAGAGAGACCCAGTACTTC; cdr3_aa: CASSWVGAGSRETQYF
v_call: TRBV2; j_call: TRBJ1-5; d_call: .; clone_size: .; cdr3_nt: TGTGCCAGCAGTGAAAGGCAGCACCAGCCCCAGCATTTT; cdr3_aa: CASSERQHQPQHF
v_call: TRBV19; j_call: TRBJ2-7; d_call: TRBD1; clone_size: .; cdr3_nt: TGTGCCAGTAGTCCATCGGACAGGAGCTCCTACGAGCAGTACTTC; cdr3_aa: CASSPSDRSSYEQYF
v_call: TRBV9; j_call: TRBJ2-5; d_call: TRBD2; clone_size: .; cdr3_nt: TGTGCCAGCAGCGTGGCTAGCGGAGGGAACCAAGAGACCCAGTACTTC; cdr3_aa: CASSVASGGNQETQYF
v_call: TRBV11-3; j_call: TRBJ2-2; d_call: TRBD1; clone_size: .; cdr3_nt: TGTGCCAGCAGCTTAGTTGTGACAGGGGAGACCGGGGAGCTGTTTTTT; cdr3_aa: CASSLVVTGETGELFF
v_call: TRBV11-3; j_call: TRBJ2-7; d_call: .; clone_size: .; cdr3_nt: TGTGCCAGCAGCCCGCCCCAGTACTTC; cdr3_aa: CASSPPQYF
v_call: TRBV10-2; j_call: TRBJ2-5; d_call: TRBD2; clone_size: once; cdr3_nt: TGCGCCAGCAGTGAGTCTCGGGCTAGCGGGAGTGAGACCCAGTACTTC; cdr3_aa: CASSESRASGSETQYF
v_call: TRBV11-2; j_call: TRBJ1-3; d_call: TRBD1; clone_size: .; cdr3_nt: TGTGCCAGCACTCTCGTGGGGACAGGGGGTGAAAACACCATATATTTT; cdr3_aa: CASTLVGTGGENTIYF
v_call: TRBV5-8; j_call: TRBJ2-1; d_call: TRBD1; clone_size: .; cdr3_nt: TGTGCCAGCAGCCTGGGCAGGGGGTTCTACAATGAGCAGTTCTTC; cdr3_aa: CASSLGRGFYNEQFF
v_call: TRBV11-3; j_call: TRBJ2-3; d_call: .; clone_size: .; cdr3_nt: TGTGCCAGCAGCCCTAGCGACCTTAGCACAGATACGCAGTATTTT; cdr3_aa: CASSPSDLSTDTQYF